Listed below are T cell receptor beta chains from one sample, sequenced in a study of T cells in Graves' hyperthyroidism and ophthalmopathy. TCRdb re-called the multiplex PCR reads with MiXCR, one entry per CDR3 protein. The sample includes 550,000 to 600,000 distinct CDR3 sequences, 46% of them seen just once. Sequencing used peripheral blood or thyroid tissue (not recorded which). All receptors derive from an adult woman with Graves' disease, either hyperthyroidism or ophthalmopathy (not recorded which). The conserved cysteine and the conserved F or W are not part of the CDR3 here. The D gene is left open where the match is weak.

cdr3_aa d_call v_call cdr3_length j_call
ASSLPGTLDQETQY NA TRBV28 14 TRBJ2-5
ASSALQGALYETQY TRBD1 TRBV25-1 14 TRBJ2-5
ANGRTGRPEAF TRBD1 TRBV12-3/TRBV12-4 11 TRBJ1-1
ASSSGQLGGANVLT TRBD1 TRBV5-1 14 TRBJ2-6
ASSPRLLA NA TRBV7-9 8 TRBJ1-1
ASSMDRYGYT NA TRBV19 10 TRBJ1-2
ASSSGRSGANVLT NA TRBV7-2 13 TRBJ2-6
ASSPTPGTSGYNEQF TRBD2 TRBV7-8 15 TRBJ2-1
ASSPIAGELF NA TRBV5-5 10 TRBJ2-2
ASSPDGGGWNQPQH NA TRBV12-3/TRBV12-4 14 TRBJ1-5
ASSATGVTGELF TRBD1 TRBV5-1 12 TRBJ2-2
ASSSYGTRNTGELF NA TRBV6-2/TRBV6-3 14 TRBJ2-2
ASGVRRQPQH NA TRBV19 10 TRBJ1-5
ASSEIRRSPQH NA TRBV6-1 11 TRBJ1-5
ASSLKGTGGNQPQH NA TRBV12-3/TRBV12-4 14 TRBJ1-5
ASSLAAAYEQY NA TRBV11-2 11 TRBJ2-7
ASRFFPNTEAF NA TRBV6-1 11 TRBJ1-1
SVDRAGAF NA TRBV29-1 8 TRBJ1-1
ASSLYGGGDRGGYGYT NA TRBV12-3/TRBV12-4 16 TRBJ1-2
ASSFAGEGTEAF NA TRBV7-2 12 TRBJ1-1
AISALDRASYEQY TRBD1 TRBV10-3 13 TRBJ2-7
ATSPGQGWYEQY NA TRBV15 12 TRBJ2-7
ATSRDYRGDGYT NA TRBV15 12 TRBJ1-2
ASRGLTANSPLH NA TRBV19 12 TRBJ1-6
ASSPAGGREQY TRBD2 TRBV7-9 11 TRBJ2-7
ASSFYICSAGDPSGSIDEQY NA TRBV7-8 20 TRBJ2-7
ASKKGFSTGELF NA TRBV2 12 TRBJ2-2
SVGRTGDNYGYT TRBD1 TRBV29-1 12 TRBJ1-2
ASSPVRKNTEAF NA TRBV3-1 12 TRBJ1-1
ATSRGVARYNSPLH NA TRBV15 14 TRBJ1-6
TSSLTGYEQY TRBD1 TRBV6-5 10 TRBJ2-7
ASIGEEETQY NA TRBV19 10 TRBJ2-5